This record looks at one T cell receptor (beta chain) sequence and its context. The CDR3 has 15 residues. Per the germline V gene, CDR1 is MNHEY and CDR2 is SVGAGI. V was cut by 0 bases and J by 4 bases, with 12 bases left in between. Enrolment of Seattle patients took place during active infection, and they were followed longitudinally. Original processing notes: Amplification of reference gene primers was used by the study to estimate nucleated cell counts. TCRdb keeps only in-frame clones here, not all; method: immunoSEQ multiplex PCR. V and J calls and clone size follow that table, whereas D and trimming were derived from the DNA. Of around 60,000 clones in the sample, 65% to 90% are singletons; the top ten hold 10% to 13%. The data stem from a study of blood T cell repertoires in COVID-19. Study information: Acute and convalescent COVID-19 specimens originated in the United States, Italy and Spain. T cells, B-cell-depleted T cells, or PBMCs supplied cDNA or gDNA.

Sequenced input: peripheral blood. This TCR was recovered from a man aged 45 to 65 with COVID-19, enrolled during active disease. The chain uses TRBV6-5 and TRBJ1-1; D unclear. DNA for the CDR3: TGTGCCAGCAGTTACTCGAGGAGGATGGGCACTGAAGCTTTCTTT. It codes for CASSYSRRMGTEAFF.